This entry features one T cell receptor (beta chain) sequence. The V gene end was trimmed by 7 bases and the J gene end by 2 bases; junction bases not matched to a gene: 8. The length of the CDR3 is 15 residues. Germline CDR1 MDHEN, CDR2 SYDVKM. The data were obtained in a study of technical replicates of blood from several donors. Profiling relied on immunoSEQ multiplex PCR, and the TCRdb table lists in-frame clones only, not all of them. The sample lists more than 65,000 clones, around 97% seen once, with more than 0.15% in the top ten. Sequencing input: T cells isolated from PBMCs. This sequence originates from a human donor in good health. This chain links TRBV28 with TRBJ2-7, with TRBD2 matching 10 bases. CDR3 nucleotide sequence: TGTGCCAGCACCCCGGGACTAGCGATAGCCTACGAGCAGTACTTC. Amino acids: CASTPGLAIAYEQYF.